The rows below give T cell receptor beta chains drawn from one sample of a study of T cells after yellow fever vaccination. TCRdb itself ran the 5' RACE reads through MiXCR, one entry per CDR3 protein. The repertoire holds some 250,000 distinct CDR3 sequences, with 6.9% as singletons. Here the sequenced sample was CD4+ T cells sorted from PBMCs, taken 15 days after the yellow fever booster vaccination. All receptors derive from a man between 25 and 39 years old who received the YFV17D yellow fever vaccine. Both conserved end residues are trimmed from each CDR3. The order of the fields is J gene, V gene, clone size, CDR3 protein. Clone size, where shown, is once, few, many, or a class for clones that have expanded.

>TRBJ2-1|TRBV4-3|many
ASSPGLAGYSEQF
>TRBJ2-3|TRBV9|-
ASSVEGRTDTQY
>TRBJ2-1|TRBV5-6|-
ASSLVFLAGSYNEQF
>TRBJ1-6|TRBV21-1|few
ASSNKESIYNSPLH
>TRBJ1-6|TRBV7-9|few
ASSTQAGRLNSPLH
>TRBJ2-6|TRBV6-1|many
ASKQGPGANVLT
>TRBJ2-1|TRBV29-1|-
SVGSGGGTYNEQF
>TRBJ1-2|TRBV19|-
ASSMWGADGYT
>TRBJ2-6|TRBV15|few
ATSRDFSGANVLT
>TRBJ2-3|TRBV2|-
ASSEWLGVRTDTQY
>TRBJ2-5|TRBV24-1|-
ATSDPRGTQETQY
>TRBJ2-7|TRBV12-3/TRBV12-4|few
ASTHGLAPHEQY
>TRBJ2-5|TRBV7-9|few
ASSGTRGTQY
>TRBJ1-3|TRBV19|few
ASSISAIGNTIY
>TRBJ2-1|TRBV30|few
AWGINRLAVYNEQF
>TRBJ2-1|TRBV15|many
ATSRAAAEYNEQF
>TRBJ1-2|TRBV5-1|few
ASSRRGRGGGQNYT
>TRBJ2-1|TRBV20-1|many
SARDSGGPAGNEQF
>TRBJ1-4|TRBV28|many
ASRNPPGAANEKLF
>TRBJ2-1|TRBV20-1|-
SARATGPPGEQF
>TRBJ2-1|TRBV19|many
ASKRQGHEQF
>TRBJ2-1|TRBV7-2|-
ASSSSTGPRGGEQF
>TRBJ1-2|TRBV3-1|few
ASSPGTTRYGYT
>TRBJ2-4|TRBV5-1|many
ASSSGGSLAKNIQY
>TRBJ2-3|TRBV7-2|few
ASSLNSGRSTDTQY
>TRBJ2-7|TRBV12-3/TRBV12-4|few
ASSQLASHEQY
>TRBJ2-5|TRBV5-1|-
ASSRDTGEETQY
>TRBJ2-1|TRBV7-2|few
ASSRGWAGDEQF
>TRBJ2-7|TRBV7-2|many
ASSFRNLPGDYEQY
>TRBJ2-1|TRBV27|few
ASSLRLAGANEQF